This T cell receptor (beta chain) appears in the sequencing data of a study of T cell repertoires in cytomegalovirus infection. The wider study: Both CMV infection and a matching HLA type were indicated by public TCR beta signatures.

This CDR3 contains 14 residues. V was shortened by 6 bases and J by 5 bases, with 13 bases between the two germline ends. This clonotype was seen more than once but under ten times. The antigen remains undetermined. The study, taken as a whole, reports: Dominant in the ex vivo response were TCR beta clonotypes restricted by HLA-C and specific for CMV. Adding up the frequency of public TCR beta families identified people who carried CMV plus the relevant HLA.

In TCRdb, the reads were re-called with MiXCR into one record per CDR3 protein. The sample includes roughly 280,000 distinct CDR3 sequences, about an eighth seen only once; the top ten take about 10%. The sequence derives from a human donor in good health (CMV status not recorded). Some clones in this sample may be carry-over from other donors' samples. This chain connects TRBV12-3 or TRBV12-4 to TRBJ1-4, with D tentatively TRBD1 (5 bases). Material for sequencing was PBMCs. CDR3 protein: CASSSGTINEKLFF. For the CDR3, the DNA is TGTGCCAGCAGCTCCGGGACCATAAATGAAAAACTGTTTTTT.